This TCR beta chain was recorded in a study of CD8 T cells in ankylosing spondylitis. Study-level findings and limits: Relatively rare in peripheral blood, disease-linked clones were also CD8+. Reportedly, matched ankylosing spondylitis synovial fluid was significantly enriched for disease-linked clones.

Libraries for TCR beta were made by quantitative 5'-RACE with molecular barcodes. MiXCR, run by TCRdb on the 5' RACE reads, gives a single entry per CDR3 protein. The top ten hold about an eighth of the sample, which has about 140,000 distinct CDR3 sequences, roughly 6.6% seen once. This clonotype was observed at least ten times. The antigen is undetermined. Unmatched junction bases numbered 7, after V lost 4 bases and J lost 0 bases. Germline assignment: CDR1 MGHDK and CDR2 SYGVNS. The CDR3 contains 16 residues. What was sequenced was blood, either unsorted or a sorted T cell fraction (not recorded which). The sequence came from a female donor with ankylosing spondylitis or in good health (not recorded which). The rearrangement joins TRBV25-1 to TRBJ2-3, with 7 positions matching TRBD2. CDR3 nucleotides: TGTGCCAGCAGTGCAGGCGGGGGAACTAGCACAGATACGCAGTATTTT. Amino acids: CASSAGGGTSTDTQYF.